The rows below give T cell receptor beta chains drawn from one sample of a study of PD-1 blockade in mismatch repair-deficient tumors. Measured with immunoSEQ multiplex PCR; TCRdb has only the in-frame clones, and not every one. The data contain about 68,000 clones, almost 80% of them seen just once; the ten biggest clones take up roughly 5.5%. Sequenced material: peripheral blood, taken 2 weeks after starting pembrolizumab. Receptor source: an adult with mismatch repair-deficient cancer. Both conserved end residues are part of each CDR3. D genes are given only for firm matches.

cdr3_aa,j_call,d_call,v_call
CASRLAGGQDTQYF,TRBJ2-3,TRBD2,TRBV7-2
CSVVYGTEAFF,TRBJ1-1,NA,TRBV29-1
CASSVVGSGGPDEQFF,TRBJ2-1,TRBD2,TRBV9
CAWSPTGDYEQYF,TRBJ2-7,TRBD1,TRBV30
CASSLVWVGGQPQHF,TRBJ1-5,NA,TRBV7-2
CASSPDRGQGGYTF,TRBJ1-2,TRBD1,TRBV18
CASSLTEGTEAFF,TRBJ1-1,NA,TRBV7-2
CASRDVGGGRSGELFF,TRBJ2-2,NA,TRBV6-6
CASSQGTGQFYEQYF,TRBJ2-7,NA,TRBV14
CASSHTGQGGTEAFF,TRBJ1-1,TRBD1,TRBV6-6
CASSGKGPNSYEQYF,TRBJ2-7,NA,TRBV11-3
CASSYSRLAGVETQYF,TRBJ2-5,TRBD2,TRBV6-6
CASGARQGTDTQYF,TRBJ2-3,TRBD1,TRBV12-5
CASSESGVHEQYF,TRBJ2-7,NA,TRBV25-1
CASSSRQQNEQFF,TRBJ2-1,NA,TRBV11-3
CASGDRNNEKLFF,TRBJ1-4,NA,TRBV4-2
CASSLAVRRSEQYF,TRBJ2-7,NA,TRBV13
CASGLTPSNQPQHF,TRBJ1-5,NA,TRBV12-5
CASSFRVTGELFF,TRBJ2-2,NA,TRBV11-2
CASSPETRGGKLFF,TRBJ1-4,NA,TRBV5-4
CASGLIGEAFF,TRBJ1-1,NA,TRBV12-5
CASSPYRGGELFF,TRBJ2-2,NA,TRBV4-3
CASSPKGMEQYF,TRBJ2-7,NA,TRBV18
CAWSVARGHTF,TRBJ1-2,NA,TRBV30
CASSNLASHDPDTQYF,TRBJ2-3,NA,TRBV2
CASSVRQGAGNEQFF,TRBJ2-1,TRBD1,TRBV9
CASSPRQIQETQYF,TRBJ2-5,NA,TRBV11-2
CASSPPRGLGNTIYF,TRBJ1-3,TRBD1,TRBV18
CSVEKFSGERELFF,TRBJ2-2,NA,TRBV29-1
CASRGGDNNQPQHF,TRBJ1-5,NA,TRBV19
CASSHEGGGAGTGELFF,TRBJ2-2,NA,TRBV27
CASSLGQRVEQYF,TRBJ2-7,NA,TRBV5-1
CASSASGANYGYTF,TRBJ1-2,NA,TRBV9
CASSLEGGNQPQHF,TRBJ1-5,NA,TRBV5-1
CASSLGYGYTGELFF,TRBJ2-2,NA,TRBV7-3
CASSLEFTSGSSYEQYF,TRBJ2-7,TRBD2,TRBV11-3
CASSLNPTQETQYF,TRBJ2-5,NA,TRBV5-6
CAISPGHAEAFF,TRBJ1-1,NA,TRBV10-3
CASSIGWQGRYTF,TRBJ1-2,NA,TRBV19
CASRKTSHEQFF,TRBJ2-1,NA,TRBV6-5
CASSVEGGTVEKLFF,TRBJ1-4,NA,TRBV9
CSVDWGQGAYEQYF,TRBJ2-7,TRBD1,TRBV29-1
CASRGLAGTYEQYF,TRBJ2-7,TRBD2,TRBV27
CASHPRAQGSNQPQHF,TRBJ1-5,TRBD1,TRBV19
CASSLWGTKGNQPQHF,TRBJ1-5,NA,TRBV27
CASSLVDRSRTNSAEAFF,TRBJ1-1,NA,TRBV5-1
CASSTAGGNEQFF,TRBJ2-1,NA,TRBV5-1
CASSQTTSSGSTDYEQYF,TRBJ2-7,TRBD2,TRBV4-2
CAWSVEWTTEAFF,TRBJ1-1,NA,TRBV30
CASSPLGQDYNEQFF,TRBJ2-1,TRBD1,TRBV6-1
CAFTLSGTHYEQFF,TRBJ2-1,TRBD2,TRBV30
CAISVGQGSGEQYF,TRBJ2-7,TRBD1,TRBV10-3
CASSEGQGFTGELFF,TRBJ2-2,TRBD1,TRBV6-4
CASSSDRATEAFF,TRBJ1-1,TRBD1,TRBV7-3
CAISPTGVTSNEKLFF,TRBJ1-4,NA,TRBV10-3
CASSQDELGRGGTGELFF,TRBJ2-2,TRBD2,TRBV4-3
CASSRLVLVDTQYF,TRBJ2-3,NA,TRBV7-9
CASTQVYGYTF,TRBJ1-2,NA,TRBV7-9
CASSPGAGSYEQYF,TRBJ2-7,NA,TRBV13
CASDGRTEAFF,TRBJ1-1,NA,TRBV19